This T cell receptor beta chain was captured by sequencing in a study of T cell responses to AZD1222 COVID-19 vaccine (dated by TCRdb to the early 2020s). A note on the overall study: TCR sequencing was performed for approximately 240 trial participants, of whom roughly 200 were given two doses of AZD1222 and roughly 25 were given two doses of MenACWY control vaccine. Enrollment into the trials was organized by age into subgroups of 18-55, 56-69 and 70-plus years, and those subgroups contained roughly 150, 30 and 60 TCR-sequenced participants, respectively.

Per the germline V gene, MGHRA is the CDR1 and YSYEKL is the CDR2. A distance of 15 bases separates the germline ends of V and J, which lose 0 bases and 9 bases respectively. Its CDR3 holds 15 amino acids, cysteine through phenylalanine. Here the CDR3 DNA is all that survives: 45 bases in frame from base 1. To note about this clone: What antigen it recognizes has not been identified. No base-level quality is on record; no much larger clone is a single base apart.

The time point label for this specimen denotes: about 28 days (+/-7) after the second vaccine dose. AZD1222 recipients with second doses at about 4 weeks or about 12 weeks were pooled, because spike-specific TCR depth and breadth did not differ between schedules. Vaccinee samples came from UK trials COV001 and COV002, including a single-blind randomized controlled phase 2/3 trial of AZD1222 (ChAdOx1 nCoV-19) in healthy adults. Trial participant PBMC samples were collected at day 0 and day 28 after the second dose for TCRbeta chain sequencing. Broad study findings and their caveats: In the small 56-69-year group, the increase in depth fell short of significance, most likely because of low power. The whole spike protein was spanned by vaccine-associated CD4 TCRs, and dominant responses were seen in regions 160-218 and 743-854. Reportedly, close to half of the unique spike-specific TCRs recognized epitopes lying outside the regions that are mutated in the B.1.351 and B.1.1.7 variants. Most participants were white British and females outnumbered males, and the authors suggested that clonal diversity may have been underestimated. Conclusions about previously exposed vaccinees are limited because only five to seven AZD1222 recipients were SARS-CoV-2 seropositive at baseline. After two AZD1222 doses, both the breadth and the depth of spike-specific TCRs were significantly higher than at day 0 and than in MenACWY recipients. Because no samples from the day 14 peak response were available, repertoires could be characterized only after the peak T cell response.

The CDR3 regions of human TCRbeta chains were analyzed by immunosequencing. The authors' pipeline ran thus. Repertoire TCRs were checked for matches against a reference library of SARS-CoV-2-specific TCRs that had been generated using the MIRA antigen-specificity platform. Breadth was defined as the fraction of unique TCRs that were SARS-CoV-2-associated. Depth was defined as the fraction of total T cells that were SARS-CoV-2-associated. Using the MIRA data, each spike-specific TCR was mapped to the spike region that the TCR reacts to and placed in a CD4 or CD8 class. Log10-transformed breadth and depth values were compared by one-way ANOVA with Sidak's multiple comparisons tests. The clones in this table, taken by TCRdb from immuneACCESS, are in-frame only. Not every clone is retained; where verified, under half of the shortfall comes from an unresolved V gene, and the cause of the rest is unknown. The DNA gave D and trimming, while V, J and clone size come from that table. In all, the sample holds tens of thousands of clones, and about four fifths of those were seen once. The biggest ten clones account for under 8.5% of the sample.

This TCR derives from an adult who received the AZD1222 COVID-19 vaccine. The rearrangement joined TRBV4-1 to TRBJ1-5; TRBD1 is perhaps the D gene, given 5 matching bases. The input for sequencing was peripheral blood, taken 28 days after the second AZD1222 dose. The DNA reads TGCGCCAGCAGCCAAGATTGGAGGGGCGATTGGCCCCAGCATTTT. It is translated as CASSQDWRGDWPQHF.